This TCR beta chain was documented in a study of T cell repertoires in aging, cancer and after chemotherapy. Study as a whole: Patients with glioblastoma brain tumors were sampled before and after temozolomide-based therapy. Study conclusions and caveats: Age-matched healthy donors had significantly more diverse, less clonal blood TCR repertoires than untreated cancer patients.

A mixed TRB-A/B primer pool amplified rearranged TRB by multiplex touch-down PCR. One entry per CDR3 protein results from TCRdb running MiXCR on the multiplex PCR reads. The data show under 2,500 distinct CDR3 sequences, about 35% seen once. Regarding this clonotype: The antigen is not known.

V was clipped by 6 bases and J by 5 bases; unmatched bases: 6. Germline V gives CDR1 KGHSH, CDR2 LQKENI. This CDR3 has 15 residues. Peripheral blood genomic DNA, not sorted cells or RNA, was the template. Sequencing input: blood. The chain uses TRBV18 and TRBJ2-1; 11 bases line up with TRBD2. This TCR came from a human donor with a solid tumor. The CDR3 DNA sequence: TGTGCCAGCTCTCAGACTAGCGGGAAAAACAATGAGCAGTTCTTC. The encoded protein is CASSQTSGKNNEQFF. The whole variable domain, remainder taken from reference TRBV18 and TRBJ2-1, is NAGVMQNPRHLVRRRGQEARLRCSPMKGHSHVYWYRQLPEEGLKFMVYLQKENIIDESGMPKERFSAEFPKEGPSILRIQQVVRGDSAAYFCASSQTSGKNNEQFFGPGTRLTVL.